This TCR beta chain comes out of a study of T-cell reconstitution after alpha-beta-depleted transplantation in children. Study-wide findings and caveats: At the one-year point after transplant, T-cell counts and TCRbeta diversity were found to come mostly from T cells that had been newly produced. Several hundred expanded graft clones reportedly supplied alpha-beta T cells about two months after transplant.

As regards this clonotype: Its specificity is unknown. The germline gene is not matched at one end of the junction; a read error may be the cause.

The CDR3 extends over 12 amino acids. Preparation of the TCRbeta library involved a method that used unique molecular identifiers. TCRdb used MiXCR to reprocess the PCR reads, holding one entry per CDR3 protein. The data show some 81,000 distinct CDR3 sequences, with 14% seen just once and 25% to 30% held by the top ten. V usage is TRBV12-3 or TRBV12-4 and J usage is TRBJ2-7; D is ambiguous. Sequencing was performed on PBMCs, mostly from graft donor cells, taken 180 days after TCRalphabeta/CD19-depleted stem cell transplant. The sequence was obtained from a male patient aged 2-10 years who had a stem cell transplant for acute lymphoblastic leukemia, so the T cells may come from the graft donor. The CDR3 region has the DNA TGTGCCAGCAGTTTAGTAGAAGACGAGCAGTCCTTC. This sequence encodes CASSLVEDEQSF.